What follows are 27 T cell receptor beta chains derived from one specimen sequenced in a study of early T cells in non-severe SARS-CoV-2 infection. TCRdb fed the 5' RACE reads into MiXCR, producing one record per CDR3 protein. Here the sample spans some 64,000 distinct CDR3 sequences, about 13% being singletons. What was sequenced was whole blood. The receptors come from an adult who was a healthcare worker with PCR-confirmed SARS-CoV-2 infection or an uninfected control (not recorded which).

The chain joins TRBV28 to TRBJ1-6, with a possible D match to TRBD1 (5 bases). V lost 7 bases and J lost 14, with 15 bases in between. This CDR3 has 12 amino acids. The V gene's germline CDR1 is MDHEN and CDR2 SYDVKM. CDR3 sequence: CASKGLLEALHF. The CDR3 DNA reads TGTGCCAGCAAGGGGCTCCTCGAGGCCCTCCACTTT.

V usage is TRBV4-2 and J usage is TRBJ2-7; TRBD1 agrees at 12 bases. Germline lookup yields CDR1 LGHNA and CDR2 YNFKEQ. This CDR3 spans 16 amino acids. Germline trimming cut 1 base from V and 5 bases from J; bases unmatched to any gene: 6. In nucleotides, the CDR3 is TGTGCCAGCAGCCAAGGGGGGACAGGGGGCTTCGACGAGCAGTACTTC. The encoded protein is CASSQGGTGGFDEQYF.

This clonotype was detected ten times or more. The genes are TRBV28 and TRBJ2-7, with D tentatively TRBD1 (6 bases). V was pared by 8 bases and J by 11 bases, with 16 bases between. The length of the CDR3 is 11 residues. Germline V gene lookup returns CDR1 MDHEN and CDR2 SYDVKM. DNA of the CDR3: TGTGCCAGCCGTGTACAGGGATCAGAGTACTTC. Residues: CASRVQGSEYF. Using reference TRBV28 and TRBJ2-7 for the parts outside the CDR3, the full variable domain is DVKVTQSSRYLVKRTGEKVFLECVQDMDHENMFWYRQDPGLGLRLIYFSYDVKMKEKGDIPEGYSVSREKKERFSLILESASTNQTSMYLCASRVQGSEYFGPGTRLTVT.

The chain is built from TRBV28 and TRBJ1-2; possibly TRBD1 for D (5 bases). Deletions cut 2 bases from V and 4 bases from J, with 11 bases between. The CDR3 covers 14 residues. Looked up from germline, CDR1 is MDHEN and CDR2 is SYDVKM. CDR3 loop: CASSLGGTGYGYTF. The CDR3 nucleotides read TGTGCCAGCAGTTTAGGGGGGACCGGCTATGGCTACACCTTC.

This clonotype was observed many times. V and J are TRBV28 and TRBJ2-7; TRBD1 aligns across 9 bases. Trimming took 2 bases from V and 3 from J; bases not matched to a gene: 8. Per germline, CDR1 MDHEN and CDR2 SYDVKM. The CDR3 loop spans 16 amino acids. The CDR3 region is CASSLESGQGGYEQYF. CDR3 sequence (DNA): TGTGCCAGCAGTTTAGAATCGGGACAGGGAGGCTACGAGCAGTACTTC. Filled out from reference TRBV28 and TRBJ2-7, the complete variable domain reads DVKVTQSSRYLVKRTGEKVFLECVQDMDHENMFWYRQDPGLGLRLIYFSYDVKMKEKGDIPEGYSVSREKKERFSLILESASTNQTSMYLCASSLESGQGGYEQYFGPGTRLTVT.

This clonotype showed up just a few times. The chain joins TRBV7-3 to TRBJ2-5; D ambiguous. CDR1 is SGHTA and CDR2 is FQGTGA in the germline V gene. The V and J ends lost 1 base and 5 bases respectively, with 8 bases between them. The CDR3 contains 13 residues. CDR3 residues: CASSLSTLETQYF. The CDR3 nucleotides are TGTGCCAGCAGCTTAAGCACCTTGGAGACCCAGTACTTC.

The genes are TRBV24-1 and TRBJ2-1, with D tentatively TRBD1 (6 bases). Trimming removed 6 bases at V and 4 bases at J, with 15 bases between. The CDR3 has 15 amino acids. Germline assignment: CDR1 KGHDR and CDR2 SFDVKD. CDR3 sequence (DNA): TGTGCCACCAGTCCCGGACAGCCAAGTTACAATGAGCAGTTCTTC. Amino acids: CATSPGQPSYNEQFF.

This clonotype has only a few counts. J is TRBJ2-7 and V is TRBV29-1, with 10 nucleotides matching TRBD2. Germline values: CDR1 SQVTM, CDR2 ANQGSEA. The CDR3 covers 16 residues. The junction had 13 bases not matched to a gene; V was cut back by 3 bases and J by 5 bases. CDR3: CSVDAPSSGSYHEQYF. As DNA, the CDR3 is TGCAGCGTTGATGCCCCCTCTAGCGGGAGCTACCACGAGCAGTACTTC.

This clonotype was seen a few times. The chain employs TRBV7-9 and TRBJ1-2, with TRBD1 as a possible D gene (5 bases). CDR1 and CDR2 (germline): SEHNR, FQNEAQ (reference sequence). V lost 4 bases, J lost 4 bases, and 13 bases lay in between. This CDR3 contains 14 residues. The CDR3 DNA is TGTGCCAGCAGCTCGACTGGGCAGGGCTATGGCTACACCTTC. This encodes CASSSTGQGYGYTF.

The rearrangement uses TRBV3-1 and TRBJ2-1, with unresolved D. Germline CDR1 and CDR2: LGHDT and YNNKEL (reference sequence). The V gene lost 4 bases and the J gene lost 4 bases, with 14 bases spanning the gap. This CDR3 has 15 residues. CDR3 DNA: TGTGCCAGCAGCCCAGGAAGTCCCGTGTACAATGAGCAGTTCTTC. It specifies CASSPGSPVYNEQFF.

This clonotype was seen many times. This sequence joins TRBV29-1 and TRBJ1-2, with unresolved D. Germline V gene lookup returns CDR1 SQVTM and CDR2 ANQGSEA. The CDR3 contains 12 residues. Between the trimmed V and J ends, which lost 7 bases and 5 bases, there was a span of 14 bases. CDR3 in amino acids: CSALGGRYGYTF. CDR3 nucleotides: TGCAGCGCCCTTGGTGGGAGATATGGCTACACCTTC.

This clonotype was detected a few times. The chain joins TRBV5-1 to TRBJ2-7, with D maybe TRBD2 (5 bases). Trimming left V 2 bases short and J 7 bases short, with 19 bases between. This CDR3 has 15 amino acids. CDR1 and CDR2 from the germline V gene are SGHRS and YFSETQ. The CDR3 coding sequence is TGCGCCAGCAGCTTATTAGCGCCTCCCGTTGTGGAGCAGTACTTC. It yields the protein CASSLLAPPVVEQYF.

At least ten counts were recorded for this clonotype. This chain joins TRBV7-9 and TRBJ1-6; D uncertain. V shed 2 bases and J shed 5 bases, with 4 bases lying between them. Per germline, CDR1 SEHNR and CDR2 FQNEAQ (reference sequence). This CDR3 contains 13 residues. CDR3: CASSLRDNSPLHF. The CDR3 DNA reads TGTGCCAGCAGCTTACGTGATAATTCACCCCTCCACTTT.

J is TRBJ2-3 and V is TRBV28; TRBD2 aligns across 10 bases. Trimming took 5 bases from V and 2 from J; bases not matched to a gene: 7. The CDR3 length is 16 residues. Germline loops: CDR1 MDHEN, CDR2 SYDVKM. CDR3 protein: CASSPAGGPVTDTQYF. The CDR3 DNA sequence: TGTGCCAGCAGTCCAGCGGGAGGGCCGGTCACAGATACGCAGTATTTT.

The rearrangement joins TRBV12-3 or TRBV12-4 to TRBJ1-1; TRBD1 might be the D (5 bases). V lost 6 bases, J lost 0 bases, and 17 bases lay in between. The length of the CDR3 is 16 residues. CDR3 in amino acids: CASSPLMGPMNTEAFF. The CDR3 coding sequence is TGTGCCAGCAGCCCACTTATGGGGCCCATGAACACTGAAGCTTTCTTT.

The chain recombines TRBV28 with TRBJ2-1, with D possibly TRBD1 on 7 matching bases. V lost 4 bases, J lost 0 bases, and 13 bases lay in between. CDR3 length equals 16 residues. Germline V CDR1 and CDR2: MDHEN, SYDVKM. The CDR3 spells CASSSPGGSSYNEQFF. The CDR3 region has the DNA TGTGCCAGCAGTTCCCCAGGGGGGAGCTCCTACAATGAGCAGTTCTTC.

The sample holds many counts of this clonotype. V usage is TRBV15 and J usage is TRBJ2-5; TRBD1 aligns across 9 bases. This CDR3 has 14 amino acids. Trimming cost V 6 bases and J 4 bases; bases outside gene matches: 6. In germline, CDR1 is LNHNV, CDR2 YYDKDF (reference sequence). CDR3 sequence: CATSTGTGIETQYF. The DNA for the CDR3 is TGTGCCACCAGTACCGGGACAGGGATAGAGACCCAGTACTTC.

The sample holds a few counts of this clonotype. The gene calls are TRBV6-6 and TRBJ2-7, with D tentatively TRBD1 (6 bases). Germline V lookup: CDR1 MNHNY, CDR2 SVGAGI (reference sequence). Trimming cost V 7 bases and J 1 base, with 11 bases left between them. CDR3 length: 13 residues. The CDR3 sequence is CASKRTASYEQYF. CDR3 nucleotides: TGTGCCAGCAAGAGGACAGCTTCCTACGAGCAGTACTTC.

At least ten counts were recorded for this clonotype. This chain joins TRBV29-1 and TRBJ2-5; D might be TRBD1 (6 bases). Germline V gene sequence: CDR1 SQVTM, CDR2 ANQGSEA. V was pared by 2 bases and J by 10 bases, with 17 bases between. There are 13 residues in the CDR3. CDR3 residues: CSVERLQGRGQYF. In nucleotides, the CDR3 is TGCAGCGTTGAACGGCTACAGGGTAGGGGCCAGTACTTC. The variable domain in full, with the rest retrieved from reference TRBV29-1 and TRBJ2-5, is SAVISQKPSRDICQRGTSLTIQCQVDSQVTMMFWYRQQPGQSLTLIATANQGSEATYESGFVIDKFPISRPNLTFSTLTVSNMSPEDSSIYLCSVERLQGRGQYFGPGTRLLVL.

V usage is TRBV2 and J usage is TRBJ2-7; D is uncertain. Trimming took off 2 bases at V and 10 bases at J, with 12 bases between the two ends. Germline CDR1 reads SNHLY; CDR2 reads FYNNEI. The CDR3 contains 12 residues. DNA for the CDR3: TGTGCCAGCAGTGAAAGAGTGGGCCTCCAGTACTTC. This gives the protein CASSERVGLQYF. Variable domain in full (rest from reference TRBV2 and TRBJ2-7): EPEVTQTPSHQVTQMGQEVILRCVPISNHLYFYWYRQILGQKVEFLVSFYNNEISEKSEIFDDQFSVERPDGSNFTLKIRSTKLEDSAMYFCASSERVGLQYFGPGTRLTVT.

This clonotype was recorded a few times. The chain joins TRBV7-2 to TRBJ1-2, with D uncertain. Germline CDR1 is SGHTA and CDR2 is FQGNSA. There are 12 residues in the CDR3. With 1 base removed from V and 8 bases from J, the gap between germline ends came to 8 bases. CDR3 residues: CASSLVREGYTF. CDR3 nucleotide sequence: TGTGCCAGCAGCTTAGTTAGGGAAGGCTACACCTTC.

The CDR3 DNA reads TGCAGTGCTGACGAGGGCGGCTATGGCTACACCTTC. Amino acid sequence: CSADEGGYGYTF. The chain has TRBV20-1 and TRBJ1-2; D gene uncertain. This CDR3 comprises 12 residues. Trimming removed 5 bases at V and 4 bases at J, with 11 bases between. Per the germline V gene, CDR1 is DFQATT and CDR2 is SNEGSKA (reference sequence).

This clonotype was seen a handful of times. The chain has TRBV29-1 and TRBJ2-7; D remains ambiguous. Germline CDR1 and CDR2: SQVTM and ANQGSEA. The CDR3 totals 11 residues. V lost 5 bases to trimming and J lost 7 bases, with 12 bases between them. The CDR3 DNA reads TGCAGCGTTCAGGATCCCGGGGAGCAGTACTTC. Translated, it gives CSVQDPGEQYF.

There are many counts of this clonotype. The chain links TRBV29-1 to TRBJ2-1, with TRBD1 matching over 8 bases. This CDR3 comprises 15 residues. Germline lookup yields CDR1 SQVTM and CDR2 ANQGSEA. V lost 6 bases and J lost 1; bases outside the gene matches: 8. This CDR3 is CSVLGTGRSYNEQFF. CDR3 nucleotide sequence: TGCAGCGTACTAGGGACAGGTCGGTCCTACAATGAGCAGTTCTTC.

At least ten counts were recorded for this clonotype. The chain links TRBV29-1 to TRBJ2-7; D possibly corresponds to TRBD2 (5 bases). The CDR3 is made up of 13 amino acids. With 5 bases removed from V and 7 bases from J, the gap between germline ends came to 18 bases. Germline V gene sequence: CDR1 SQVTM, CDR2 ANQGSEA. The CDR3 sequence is CSVIRTGLREQYF. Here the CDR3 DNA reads TGCAGCGTTATTAGGACTGGTCTTCGGGAGCAGTACTTC.

CDR3 sequence: CASSQVHNSPLHF. In DNA, the CDR3 is TGTGCCAGCAGCCAAGTACATAATTCACCCCTCCACTTT. V and J are TRBV14 and TRBJ1-6; D not certain. The CDR3 is 13 amino acids. Looked up from germline, CDR1 is SGHDN and CDR2 is FVKESK. Deletions cut 1 base from V and 5 bases from J, with 3 bases between.

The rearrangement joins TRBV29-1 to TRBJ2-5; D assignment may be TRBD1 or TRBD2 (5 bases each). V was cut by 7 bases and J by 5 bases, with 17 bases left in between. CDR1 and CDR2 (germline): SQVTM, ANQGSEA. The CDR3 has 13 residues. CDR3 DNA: TGCAGCGGTGCCGGGACGCACGGGGAGACCCAGTACTTC. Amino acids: CSGAGTHGETQYF.